This entry lists 26 T cell receptor beta chains sequenced from one sample in a study of blood T cell repertoires in COVID-19. Here immunoSEQ multiplex PCR was the method, and the copy in TCRdb shows in-frame clones only, minus some. Of some 200,000 clones in the sample, more than 80% were seen once. The sample was PBMCs or T cells enriched from blood (not recorded which). Source of these receptors: a man aged 40-49 years who had recovered from COVID-19.

This rearrangement joins TRBV7-9 to TRBJ2-1; the D is unclear. This CDR3 comprises 14 residues. With 5 bases removed from V and 8 bases from J, the gap between germline ends came to 16 bases. Germline-derived CDR1 and CDR2 are SEHNR and FQNEAQ (reference sequence). CDR3 DNA sequence: TGTGCCAGCAGCACGGGTGGTAGCAGAGATGAGCAGTTCTTC. This encodes CASSTGGSRDEQFF.

This chain connects TRBV30 to TRBJ1-2; D is possibly TRBD1 (6 bases). Germline V gene sequence: CDR1 GTSNPN, CDR2 SVGIG (reference sequence). Trimming shortened V by 8 bases and J by 8 bases, and 18 bases separated the two germline ends. CDR3 length: 12 amino acids. Here the CDR3 reads CAGGRGTIGYTF. The CDR3, as DNA: TGTGCCGGTGGGAGGGGGACCATCGGCTACACCTTC.

The chain links TRBV23-1 to TRBJ2-5, with 11 nucleotides matching TRBD1. TRBV23-1 has ORF status, its function being uncertain. The CDR3 contains 16 residues. Trimming at V came to 3 bases and at J to 4 bases, leaving 7 bases not matched to a gene. CDR3 nucleotides: TGCGCCAGCAGTCATGGACCGGGACAGGGGGGAGAGACCCAGTACTTC. Translating it yields CASSHGPGQGGETQYF.

V is TRBV5-5 and J is TRBJ1-1; D unclear. The CDR3 consists of 17 residues. Trimming removed 3 bases from V and 0 bases from J, with 18 bases in between. Looked up from germline, CDR1 is SGHKS and CDR2 is YYEKEE (reference sequence). DNA of the CDR3: TGTGCCAGCAGCTACAGTCCCCGCGGGGTCGTGAACACTGAAGCTTTCTTT. Protein: CASSYSPRGVVNTEAFF.

This chain uses TRBV12-5 with TRBJ1-3, with TRBD1 matching over 10 bases. Germline V gene data show CDR1 as LGHNT and CDR2 as FRNRAP. The CDR3 is 14 amino acids. V trimming: 5 bases; J trimming: 4 bases; junction bases outside the gene matches: 2. The CDR3 loop reads CASGAGQGGNTIYF. As DNA, the CDR3 is TGTGCTAGTGGTGCGGGACAGGGGGGAAACACCATATATTTT.

This clone was seen more than once but under ten times. This chain uses TRBV5-8 with TRBJ1-2; TRBD1 might be the D (5 bases). Per the germline V gene, CDR1 is SGHTS and CDR2 is YDEGEE. Trimming stripped 0 bases from V and 1 base from J, with 13 bases between. The length of the CDR3 is 16 residues. For the CDR3, the DNA is TGTGCCAGCAGCTTGGATATGTCGGACATTAACTATGGCTACACCTTC. Translating it yields CASSLDMSDINYGYTF.

This clone occurred once. V gene TRBV4-1 combines with J gene TRBJ1-5; the D gene is possibly TRBD1 (6 bases). Trimming removed 0 bases at V and 6 bases at J, with 15 bases between. The CDR3 runs to 16 residues. Looked up from germline, CDR1 is MGHRA and CDR2 is YSYEKL. The CDR3 region is CASSQEMRQDFQPQHF. CDR3 sequence (DNA): TGCGCCAGCAGCCAAGAGATGAGACAGGACTTTCAGCCCCAGCATTTT.

This clone has more than one count but fewer than ten. V and J are TRBV10-1 and TRBJ1-3, with unresolved D. The CDR3 runs 13 residues. Germline V gene sequence: CDR1 WNHNN, CDR2 SYGVQD (reference sequence). Trimming removed 8 bases at V and 2 bases at J, with 10 bases between. The CDR3 DNA is TGCGCCAGCGCTGGAGGGACTGGAAACACCATATATTTT. This sequence encodes CASAGGTGNTIYF.

This clone was seen once. The V and J genes are TRBV12-3 or TRBV12-4 and TRBJ1-3, with TRBD1 matching 7 bases. The CDR3 runs 13 residues. V shed 8 bases, J shed 4 bases, and the junction held 5 bases outside the gene matches. The CDR3 DNA sequence: TGTGCCAGCCTAAACAGGGGCGGAAACACCATATATTTT. Amino acids: CASLNRGGNTIYF.

This chain connects TRBV2 to TRBJ1-1; D gene ambiguous. This CDR3 has 10 amino acids. Germline V gives CDR1 SNHLY, CDR2 FYNNEI. The ends were cut back, 6 bases at V and 10 bases at J, with 9 bases in the middle. This chain's CDR3 is CASRVTRAFF. For the CDR3, the DNA is TGTGCCAGCAGGGTAACGAGAGCTTTCTTT.

This clone was detected only a few times. The chain has TRBV28 and TRBJ1-5; D ambiguous. V dropped 4 bases and J dropped 5 bases, with 12 bases sitting between them. The CDR3 loop spans 14 amino acids. The V gene's germline CDR1 is MDHEN and CDR2 SYDVKM. The DNA for the CDR3 is TGTGCCAGCAGTTCCCGGGAAAGCGATCAGCCCCAGCATTTT. Its translation: CASSSRESDQPQHF.

This clone was counted a few times. The rearrangement uses TRBV20-1 and TRBJ1-2; D gene ambiguous. The germline CDR1 and CDR2 sequences are DFQATT and SNEGSKA (reference sequence). The CDR3 is 11 residues long. Trimming stripped 6 bases from V and 8 bases from J, with 13 bases between. CDR3 sequence: CSASGGRGYTF. The CDR3 coding sequence is TGCAGTGCCTCGGGAGGAAGAGGCTACACCTTC.

This chain links TRBV4-2 with TRBJ1-1; possible D gene TRBD1, 5 bases. The V end was cut by 11 bases, the J end by 5 bases, with 12 bases between. CDR3 length: 11 amino acids. Germline V CDR1 and CDR2: LGHNA, YNFKEQ. This CDR3 is CASIGATEAFF. The CDR3 bases are TGTGCCTCAATAGGGGCTACTGAAGCTTTCTTT.

J is TRBJ1-2 and V is TRBV12-3 or TRBV12-4; 7 bases map to TRBD1. The CDR3 is 13 residues long. Losses at the gene ends were 6 bases for V and 4 bases for J; bases not matched to a gene: 5. CDR3 amino acids: CASSGQEIYGYTF. The DNA of the CDR3 is TGTGCCAGCAGCGGACAGGAGATCTATGGCTACACCTTC.

This chain links TRBV28 with TRBJ1-5; possibly TRBD1 for D (5 bases). The CDR3 is made up of 15 amino acids. Germline V gene lookup returns CDR1 MDHEN and CDR2 SYDVKM. The V end was cut by 8 bases, the J end by 1 base, with 15 bases between. The CDR3 nucleotides are TGTGCCAGCGGGGGGGTTCTGTTCAGCAATCAGCCCCAGCATTTT. This encodes CASGGVLFSNQPQHF.

This sequence joins TRBV7-2 and TRBJ1-6, with D perhaps TRBD1 (5 bases). Germline V lookup: CDR1 SGHTA, CDR2 FQGNSA. This CDR3 contains 15 residues. V lost 7 bases and J lost 8, with 18 bases in between. CDR3 nucleotides: TGTGCCAGCACTTCGCTTGGGGGGGGTTATTCACCCCTCCACTTT. Amino acid sequence: CASTSLGGGYSPLHF.

This rearrangement joins TRBV5-6 to TRBJ1-2, with 8 bases lining up with TRBD1. Germline assignment: CDR1 SGHDT and CDR2 YYEEEE. The CDR3 spans 14 residues. V shed 2 bases and J 5 bases; nucleotides not matched to a gene: 5. CDR3 nucleotides: TGTGCCAGCAGCTTCGAACAGGGGGTATATGGCTACACCTTC. It encodes CASSFEQGVYGYTF.

The chain carries TRBV9 and TRBJ1-3; D may be TRBD1 (5 bases). V was trimmed by 5 bases and J by 0 bases, leaving 12 bases between them. CDR1 is SGDLS, CDR2 YYNGEE, per germline. The CDR3 is made up of 15 amino acids. The CDR3 DNA reads as TGTGCCAGCAGGGAAGGGGATAACTCTGGAAACACCATATATTTT. Translating it yields CASREGDNSGNTIYF.

The chain has TRBV24-1 and TRBJ1-5; D gene unclear. The V end was cut by 4 bases, the J end by 7 bases, with 10 bases between. The CDR3 runs 13 residues. Germline CDR1 KGHDR, CDR2 SFDVKD. The chain's CDR3 is CATSDSPTQPQHF. The CDR3 DNA is TGTGCCACCAGTGACTCCCCCACACAGCCCCAGCATTTT.

The J gene is TRBJ1-5, the V gene TRBV6-4; TRBD1 matches at 8 bases. Germline values: CDR1 MRHNA, CDR2 SNTAGT. The CDR3 consists of 13 residues. After removal of 5 bases from V and 7 bases from J, the junction contained 4 bases not matched to a gene. This chain's CDR3 is CASSPQGGQPQHF. The CDR3 nucleotides read TGTGCCAGCAGTCCACAGGGGGGGCAGCCCCAGCATTTT.

This chain links TRBV29-1 with TRBJ1-1; 7 nucleotides line up with TRBD1. The V gene end was trimmed by 1 base and the J gene end by 7 bases; junction bases not matched to a gene: 6. The CDR3 runs to 13 residues. Germline V gene data show CDR1 as SQVTM and CDR2 as ANQGSEA. The CDR3 DNA reads TGCAGCGTTGAAGGGGGACAGCTTAATGAAGCTTTCTTT. Its protein product is CSVEGGQLNEAFF.

The V gene is TRBV11-2, the J gene TRBJ1-2, with 7 bases fitting TRBD1. Germline loops: CDR1 SGHAT, CDR2 FQNNGV. V shed 1 base and J 1 base; nucleotides not matched to a gene: 3. This CDR3 has 15 residues. The CDR3 region has the DNA TGTGCCAGCAGCTTAGTGGCAGGGGGTAACTATGGCTACACCTTC. Protein sequence: CASSLVAGGNYGYTF.

The gene calls are TRBV4-2 and TRBJ2-1; 8 bases match TRBD1. With V trimmed by 0 bases and J by 0 bases, 4 bases remained unmatched. CDR1 is LGHNA, CDR2 YNFKEQ, per germline. The CDR3 is 17 amino acids. As DNA, the CDR3 is TGTGCCAGCAGCCAAGACGGTGGGACAGGCTCCTACAATGAGCAGTTCTTC. Its protein is CASSQDGGTGSYNEQFF.

The rearrangement links TRBV4-1 to TRBJ2-3, with 15 bases matching TRBD2. The germline V gene has CDR1 MGHRA and CDR2 YSYEKL. CDR3 size: 19 residues. V trimming: 3 bases; J trimming: 1 base; junction bases outside the gene matches: 8. Here the CDR3 DNA reads TGCGCCAGCAGCCACTTGGGACTAGCGGGGGGACCCCGCACAGATACGCAGTATTTT. Its protein is CASSHLGLAGGPRTDTQYF.

This rearrangement joins TRBV2 to TRBJ1-6; unclear D gene. In germline, CDR1 is SNHLY, CDR2 FYNNEI. The CDR3 has 13 residues. V was trimmed by 8 bases and J by 9 bases, leaving 14 bases between them. CDR3 residues: CASRAPSGSPLHF. The CDR3 bases are TGTGCCAGCCGTGCCCCAAGCGGTTCACCCCTCCACTTT.

CDR3: CASSVAGRVITGELFF. The DNA of the CDR3 is TGTGCCAGCAGCGTGGCAGGGAGGGTTATAACCGGGGAGCTGTTTTTT. The gene calls are TRBV7-8 and TRBJ2-2; 7 bases align to TRBD2. V was clipped by 5 bases and J by 5 bases; unmatched bases: 11. The CDR3 has 16 amino acids. The germline CDR1 and CDR2 sequences are SGHVS and FQNEAQ.